These 21 T cell receptor beta chains share one sample of origin, sequenced in a study of blood T cell repertoires in COVID-19. This table comes from immunoSEQ multiplex PCR, and its TCRdb copy is limited to in-frame clones, with some not included. The repertoire holds about 180,000 clones, with around 86% as singletons. Sequencing was performed on peripheral blood. The receptors were sampled from a woman aged 70-85 years with COVID-19, enrolled during active disease.

The chain employs TRBV7-2 and TRBJ2-7, with 7 bases aligning to TRBD1. CDR1 is SGHTA and CDR2 is FQGNSA in the germline V gene. This CDR3 region has 14 residues. V shed 5 bases and J 7 bases; nucleotides not matched to a gene: 11. CDR3 in DNA: TGTGCCAGCAGCACAAAGACAGGGTTCGGGGAGCAGTACTTC. Its translation: CASSTKTGFGEQYF.

This clone was observed a single time. This chain uses TRBV7-2 with TRBJ2-5; a possible D gene is TRBD2 (5 bases). V lost 5 bases and J 5 bases, leaving 15 bases between the germline ends. The germline CDR1 and CDR2 sequences are SGHTA and FQGNSA. The CDR3 spans 14 residues. CDR3 loop: CASSPRYGKETQYF. The CDR3 DNA sequence: TGTGCCAGCAGCCCCCGGTACGGGAAGGAGACCCAGTACTTC.

V and J are TRBV19 and TRBJ1-5, with unresolved D. The CDR3 sequence is 14 residues long. Trimming stripped 3 bases from V and 6 bases from J, with 12 bases between. CDR1 LNHDA and CDR2 SQIVND come from the germline V gene (reference sequence). The CDR3 spells CASSIVRGTQPQHF. Written as DNA, the CDR3 is TGTGCCAGTAGTATTGTCCGGGGTACTCAGCCCCAGCATTTT.

This chain links TRBV4-1 with TRBJ2-1; no clear D gene. V lost 0 bases and J lost 3, with 9 bases in between. CDR3 size: 15 residues. Germline CDR1 and CDR2: MGHRA and YSYEKL. CDR3 sequence: CASSQDNRYYNEQFF. The CDR3 DNA sequence: TGCGCCAGCAGCCAAGATAACAGATACTACAATGAGCAGTTCTTC.

The genes are TRBV7-8 and TRBJ2-7; 13 nucleotides agree with TRBD2. The germline CDR1 and CDR2 sequences are SGHVS and FQNEAQ. J lost 1 base, V lost 5 bases, and 11 bases had no gene match. CDR3 length: 18 amino acids. CDR3 bases: TGTGCCAGCAGCCCTCCTAGACTAGCGGGAGGAAGTTCCTACGAGCAGTACTTC. Translating it yields CASSPPRLAGGSSYEQYF.

The chain joins TRBV7-8 to TRBJ1-4; D is ambiguous. V dropped 3 bases and J dropped 5 bases, with 16 bases sitting between them. The CDR3 is 16 residues long. Germline loops: CDR1 SGHVS, CDR2 FQNEAQ. Here the CDR3 DNA reads TGTGCCAGCAGCTTCCTTCGGGTCGGCCTAAATGAAAAACTGTTTTTT. It translates to CASSFLRVGLNEKLFF.

This clone was seen more than once but under ten times. This chain uses TRBV30 with TRBJ1-1, with a tentative D call TRBD1 (5 bases). There are 14 residues in the CDR3. Germline CDR1 is GTSNPN and CDR2 is SVGIG (reference sequence). Trimming removed 7 bases at V and 1 base at J, with 16 bases between. CDR3 in DNA: TGTGCCTCCTCGTCAGGGAAGGGGAACACTGAAGCTTTCTTT. Amino acids: CASSSGKGNTEAFF.

This clone came up a few times. The V call is TRBV3-1 (or the pseudogene TRBV3-2), the J call TRBJ2-5; D is possibly TRBD2 (7 bases). Trimming left V 4 bases short and J 9 bases short, with 21 bases between. Germline loops: CDR1 LGHDT, CDR2 YNNKEL (reference sequence). This CDR3 has 15 amino acids. The CDR3 DNA sequence: TGTGCCAGCAGCCTTCCGGGCGGGGGCTCCGGGGCCCAGTACTTC. It yields the protein CASSLPGGGSGAQYF.

The V call is TRBV9, the J call TRBJ2-2, with TRBD2 as a possible D gene (6 bases). Germline lookup yields CDR1 SGDLS and CDR2 YYNGEE. This CDR3 is 15 amino acids long. V lost 3 bases and J lost 2, with 11 bases in between. This CDR3 reads CASSAGLLNTGELFF. The CDR3 DNA sequence: TGTGCCAGCAGCGCGGGACTTCTTAACACCGGGGAGCTGTTTTTT. The full variable domain, in which reference TRBV9 and TRBJ2-2 provide the parts outside the CDR3, is DSGVTQTPKHLITATGQRVTLRCSPRSGDLSVYWYQQSLDQGLQFLIQYYNGEERAKGNILERFSAQQFPDLHSELNLSSLELGDSALYFCASSAGLLNTGELFFGEGSRLTVL.

The chain is built from TRBV11-2 and TRBJ2-1, with 7 bases matching TRBD1. The CDR3 runs 14 residues. The trim removed 1 base at V and 7 bases at J, leaving 4 bases unmatched. In germline, CDR1 is SGHAT, CDR2 FQNNGV. DNA for the CDR3: TGTGCCAGCAGCTTAGGGACAGGTACAAATGAGCAGTTCTTC. Its translation is CASSLGTGTNEQFF.

The genes are TRBV16 and TRBJ1-1; D is unresolved. This CDR3 has 15 residues. The V gene lost 0 bases and the J gene lost 4 bases, with 12 bases spanning the gap. CDR1 and CDR2 from the germline V gene are KGHSY and FQNENV. The CDR3: CASSQSGGLITEAFF. CDR3 DNA sequence: TGTGCCAGCAGCCAATCGGGCGGGCTGATCACTGAAGCTTTCTTT.

The table lists this clone with many counts. The chain recombines TRBV3-1 (or the pseudogene TRBV3-2) with TRBJ1-2; D call uncertain. The CDR3 covers 18 residues. The ends were cut back, 4 bases at V and 1 base at J, with 22 bases in the middle. CDR1 LGHDT and CDR2 YNNKEL come from the germline V gene (reference sequence). CDR3 in amino acids: CASSLLGGVRVGNYGYTF. In DNA form, the CDR3 reads TGTGCCAGCAGCCTACTCGGCGGGGTTCGAGTCGGTAACTATGGCTACACCTTC.

The V call is TRBV5-4, the J call TRBJ2-1; 8 bases are a match to TRBD2. CDR3 size: 17 residues. Germline assignment: CDR1 SGHNT and CDR2 YYREEE (reference sequence). With V trimmed by 1 base and J by 3 bases, 9 bases remained unmatched. Here the CDR3 DNA reads TGTGCCAGCAGCTTGTTCTCCGGGACTAGTATCTACAATGAGCAGTTCTTC. It encodes CASSLFSGTSIYNEQFF.

The chain couples TRBV21-1 to TRBJ1-1. TRBV21-1 is designated a pseudogene. The CDR3 runs to 17 residues. The CDR3 loop is CASSIGVAVLMNTEAFF. For the CDR3, the DNA is TGTGCCAGCAGCATCGGGGTGGCTGTCCTTATGAACACTGAAGCTTTCTTT.

The chain combines TRBV5-1 with TRBJ2-7; TRBD2 aligns across 7 bases. This CDR3 is 18 amino acids long. Trimming took 2 bases from V and 2 from J; bases not matched to a gene: 16. Germline CDR1 is SGHRS and CDR2 is YFSETQ. The CDR3 here is CASSFPTDLAASPYEQYF. DNA of the CDR3: TGCGCCAGCAGCTTCCCCACTGATCTAGCGGCCTCCCCCTACGAGCAGTACTTC.

The chain employs TRBV3-1 (or the pseudogene TRBV3-2) and TRBJ2-7; TRBD2 might be the D (5 bases). Germline values: CDR1 LGHDT, CDR2 YNNKEL (reference sequence). The CDR3 totals 13 residues. The germline V and J ends were trimmed by 0 bases and 2 bases, with 5 bases remaining between them. CDR3: CASSQDGAYEQYF. The DNA for the CDR3 is TGTGCCAGCAGCCAAGACGGGGCCTACGAGCAGTACTTC.

In this sample, this clone turned up once. The V gene is TRBV20-1, the J gene TRBJ1-6, with D unclear. This CDR3 has 15 residues. Germline assignment: CDR1 DFQATT and CDR2 SNEGSKA (reference sequence). Trimming cost V 3 bases and J 8 bases, with 17 bases left between them. CDR3 nucleotide sequence: TGCAGTGCTAGTAGTCGACGGGATTATGATTCACCCCTCCACTTT. Amino acid sequence: CSASSRRDYDSPLHF.

This CDR3 reads CASSLEATRAYEQYF. The CDR3 DNA sequence: TGCGCCAGCAGCTTGGAAGCGACTAGGGCCTACGAGCAGTACTTC. The rearrangement uses TRBV5-1 and TRBJ2-7, with a weak D call TRBD2 (6 bases). Trimming removed 0 bases from V and 2 bases from J, with 12 bases in between. This CDR3 is 15 amino acids long. Looked up from germline, CDR1 is SGHRS and CDR2 is YFSETQ.

CDR3 in amino acids: CASSLDGQGTGELFF. DNA for the CDR3: TGCGCCAGCAGCTTGGACGGACAGGGTACCGGGGAGCTGTTTTTT. V gene TRBV5-1 combines with J gene TRBJ2-2, with TRBD1 matching 8 bases. CDR1 and CDR2 from the germline V gene are SGHRS and YFSETQ. CDR3 length: 15 amino acids. The V and J ends lost 0 bases and 5 bases, in that order; junction bases with no gene match: 3.

The J gene is TRBJ2-7, the V gene TRBV7-8, with 14 bases matching TRBD2. J was trimmed by 3 bases and V by 5 bases; bases with no gene match: 12. The germline CDR1 and CDR2 sequences are SGHVS and FQNEAQ. CDR3 length: 18 residues. CDR3 DNA: TGTGCCAGCAGCACGCGAGAGCCGGGACTAGCGGGGGACTACGAGCAGTACTTC. This sequence encodes CASSTREPGLAGDYEQYF.

This chain joins TRBV4-3 and TRBJ2-3, with D perhaps TRBD2 (6 bases). Trimming took off 4 bases at V and 0 bases at J, with 14 bases between the two ends. Germline values: CDR1 LGHNA, CDR2 YSLEER. This CDR3 spans 16 amino acids. The CDR3 protein is CASSLNAGLSTDTQYF. The CDR3 DNA reads as TGCGCCAGCAGCCTAAACGCAGGACTAAGCACAGATACGCAGTATTTT.